Shown below are 25 T cell receptor beta chains from a single sample sequenced in a study of spatial heterogeneity in lung cancer. TCRdb itself ran the 5' RACE reads through MiXCR, one entry per CDR3 protein. The repertoire includes 5,500 to 7,500 distinct CDR3 sequences, approximately 4% of them detected once, and around 25% sits in the top ten. Indicated time point: sample taken at primary tumor resection. Tumor, nontumor lung or frozen PBMC supplied whole RNA, sequenced without sorting. This sample comprised normal lung tissue next to the tumor, obtained at surgery. These receptors all stem from a female donor with early-stage non-small cell lung cancer.

This clonotype is judged medium-sized. The size of this beta chain means little, since it is a stray read in a library made for alpha chains. This CDR3 reads CASSPGLAEAFF. The DNA of the CDR3 is TGTGCCAGCAGCCCTGGGTTAGCTGAAGCTTTCTTT. The V call is TRBV9, the J call TRBJ1-1; D remains ambiguous. The CDR3 contains 12 residues. The V and J ends lost 4 bases and 6 bases respectively, with 10 bases between them. CDR1 and CDR2 (germline): SGDLS, YYNGEE.

Of note for this clonotype: As an off-target read in a library built for alpha chains, this beta chain has a frequency of little significance. The rearrangement uses TRBV2 and TRBJ2-1; 9 bases align to TRBD1. This CDR3 region has 14 residues. Germline-derived CDR1 and CDR2 are SNHLY and FYNNEI. Trimming cost V 11 bases and J 7 bases; bases outside gene matches: 12. In DNA form, the CDR3 reads TGTGCCGGCACGGGGACAGGGAAGGTGAATGAGCAGTTCTTC. Protein: CAGTGTGKVNEQFF.

This clonotype is deemed medium-sized. In a library made to pick up alpha chains, this beta chain is a stray read with a size that means little. V is TRBV7-8 and J is TRBJ2-2; 12 bases fit TRBD2. V dropped 0 bases and J dropped 1; count of bases not matched to a gene: 3. Germline-derived CDR1 and CDR2 are SGHVS and FQNEAQ. CDR3 length equals 18 residues. The CDR3 DNA is TGTGCCAGCAGCTTAGCAACTAGCGGGGGGCTGAACACCGGGGAGCTGTTTTTT. This codes for CASSLATSGGLNTGELFF.

This clonotype came up many times. Because this beta chain is a stray read in a library intended to capture alpha chains, its abundance should not be given much weight. The chain carries TRBV29-1 and TRBJ1-2; 8 bases are a match to TRBD1. CDR3 length equals 13 residues. Germline V gene data show CDR1 as SQVTM and CDR2 as ANQGSEA. V shed 4 bases, J shed 4 bases, and the junction held 5 bases outside the gene matches. CDR3 region: CSVAQGASYGYTF. Here the CDR3 DNA reads TGCAGCGTTGCGCAGGGGGCTAGCTATGGCTACACCTTC.

Ten or more counts support this clonotype. For a library built for alpha chains, this beta chain is a stray read; little rests on its size. The V gene is TRBV20-1, the J gene TRBJ1-1, with D tentatively TRBD1 (6 bases). From germline, CDR1 is DFQATT and CDR2 SNEGSKA (reference sequence). The CDR3 sequence is 15 residues long. Trimming removed 3 bases from V and 1 base from J, with 15 bases in between. CDR3 in DNA: TGCAGTGCTAGCGGGGTGGGGGCTGGGAACACTGAAGCTTTCTTT. This codes for CSASGVGAGNTEAFF.

The table lists this clonotype with many counts. This beta chain slipped into a library made for alpha chains as a stray read, so its size is not meaningful. V and J are TRBV3-1 and TRBJ2-2, with D perhaps assigned TRBD1 or TRBD2 (6 bases each). The CDR3 has 16 amino acids. V was clipped by 4 bases and J by 4 bases, with 16 bases between them. Looked up from germline, CDR1 is LGHDT and CDR2 is YNNKEL (reference sequence). CDR3 nucleotides: TGTGCCAGCAGCCGTCTTGCGGGACAAACCACCGGGGAGCTGTTTTTT. As protein: CASSRLAGQTTGELFF.

This clonotype was recorded at least ten times. Because this beta chain is a stray read in a library intended to capture alpha chains, its abundance should not be given much weight. This chain uses TRBV4-3 with TRBJ1-5, with TRBD1 matching over 7 bases. V gave up 4 bases and J gave up 1 base; unmatched junction bases: 7. Germline V gene lookup returns CDR1 LGHNA and CDR2 YSLEER. The CDR3 is made up of 16 amino acids. CDR3 loop: CASSPGGARSNQPQHF. As DNA, the CDR3 is TGCGCCAGCAGCCCAGGGGGGGCTAGGAGCAATCAGCCCCAGCATTTT.

This clonotype qualifies as medium-sized (0.01 to 0.1%). This beta chain represents an off-target read in a library built for alpha chains; its size is of limited meaning. This CDR3 reads CASSPIGTEAFF. The CDR3 DNA reads TGTGCCAGCAGCCCTATCGGCACTGAAGCTTTCTTT. V is TRBV2 and J is TRBJ1-1; no clear D. This CDR3 contains 12 residues. V was clipped by 6 bases and J by 4 bases, with 9 bases between them. Germline CDR1 and CDR2: SNHLY and FYNNEI.

This clonotype was counted at least ten times. This beta chain is a stray read from a library made for alpha chains; its abundance is not meaningful. The DNA of the CDR3 is TGCAGTGCTAGAGATCCAGGCGGGGTGGTAGATACGCAGTATTTT. Its translation: CSARDPGGVVDTQYF. The chain has TRBV20-1 and TRBJ2-3; possible D gene TRBD2, 6 bases. This CDR3 region has 15 residues. V gave up 0 bases and J gave up 5 bases, with 15 bases separating them. From germline, CDR1 is DFQATT and CDR2 SNEGSKA (reference sequence).

This clonotype was seen at least ten times. This beta chain came through as a stray read in a library set up for alpha chains, and its size says little. The V call is TRBV20-1, the J call TRBJ1-4; tentatively, D is TRBD1 (6 bases). There are 12 residues in the CDR3. Germline V gene lookup returns CDR1 DFQATT and CDR2 SNEGSKA (reference sequence). This chain's CDR3 is CSGAGANEKLFF. CDR3 coding DNA: TGCAGCGGGGCAGGGGCTAATGAAAAACTGTTTTTT.

This clonotype was seen more than once but under ten times. This beta chain lies outside the target of a library built for alpha chains; its clone size means little. V gene TRBV5-1 combines with J gene TRBJ2-1; maybe TRBD2 (5 bases). This CDR3 is 15 amino acids long. Germline loops: CDR1 SGHRS, CDR2 YFSETQ. Trimming stripped 4 bases from V and 3 bases from J, with 14 bases between. DNA for the CDR3: TGCGCCAGCAGCCCGCGGGCGGGCGGCTACAATGAGCAGTTCTTC. Translated, it gives CASSPRAGGYNEQFF.

Many counts were recorded for this clonotype. This beta chain appears as a stray read in a library generated for alpha chains; its size is not informative. The chain carries TRBV7-2 and TRBJ2-7; D gene ambiguous. CDR1 is SGHTA, CDR2 FQGNSA, per germline. V dropped 5 bases and J dropped 2 bases, with 7 bases sitting between them. The CDR3 has 12 amino acids. CDR3 loop: CASSQTTYEQYF. In DNA form, the CDR3 reads TGTGCCAGCAGCCAGACGACCTACGAGCAGTACTTC.

By sample share, this clonotype is medium-sized. This beta chain is a stray read from a library made for alpha chains; its abundance is not meaningful. The J gene is TRBJ1-4, the V gene TRBV28; tentative D call: TRBD1 (5 bases). The CDR3 consists of 14 residues. Germline V gene lookup returns CDR1 MDHEN and CDR2 SYDVKM. Trimming took 3 bases from V and 8 from J, leaving 13 bases between them. This CDR3 is CASSLAGLNEKLFF. Written as DNA, the CDR3 is TGTGCCAGCAGTTTGGCAGGGCTGAACGAAAAACTGTTTTTT.

This clonotype was detected ten times or more. The library was prepared for alpha chains; this beta chain is a stray read, so its frequency means little. This chain links TRBV15 with TRBJ2-1; possibly TRBD2 for D (6 bases). Germline CDR1 and CDR2: LNHNV and YYDKDF (reference sequence). The germline V and J ends were trimmed by 0 bases and 8 bases, with 8 bases remaining between them. The CDR3 totals 13 residues. DNA for the CDR3: TGTGCCACCAGCAGAGATAGGAGGGATGAGCAGTTCTTC. It encodes CATSRDRRDEQFF.

This clonotype appeared many times. This beta chain represents an off-target read in a library built for alpha chains; its size is of limited meaning. The gene calls are TRBV28 and TRBJ1-1; maybe TRBD1 (5 bases). The CDR3 totals 15 residues. V was trimmed by 4 bases and J by 1 base, leaving 13 bases between them. From germline, CDR1 is MDHEN and CDR2 SYDVKM. In DNA, the CDR3 is TGTGCCAGCAGTTCACCGGGACTCAAGAACACTGAAGCTTTCTTT. It is translated as CASSSPGLKNTEAFF.

By proportion, this clonotype is medium-sized. Within a library made for alpha chains, this beta chain is off target, and its count is uninformative. The chain carries TRBV6-5 and TRBJ1-1, with no clear D. There are 13 residues in the CDR3. Germline values: CDR1 MNHEY, CDR2 SVGAGI. Deletions cut 7 bases from V and 0 bases from J, with 9 bases between. The CDR3 DNA reads TGTGCCAGCACCTCAACCCTGAACACTGAAGCTTTCTTT. It specifies CASTSTLNTEAFF.

This clonotype was recorded many times. This beta chain appears as a stray read in a library generated for alpha chains; its size is not informative. The chain employs TRBV5-5 and TRBJ2-1; unclear D gene. The V and J ends lost 4 bases and 4 bases respectively, with 6 bases between them. Per germline, CDR1 SGHKS and CDR2 YYEKEE (reference sequence). There are 12 residues in the CDR3. The CDR3 sequence: CASSLFYNEQFF. As DNA, the CDR3 is TGTGCCAGCAGCCTCTTTTACAATGAGCAGTTCTTC.

In its sample, this clonotype was seen many times. The library was built for alpha chains, so this beta chain is an off-target read and its size means little. This chain uses TRBV28 with TRBJ2-7, with a weak D call TRBD1 (6 bases). CDR1 and CDR2 (germline): MDHEN, SYDVKM. Trimming took 3 bases from V and 5 from J, leaving 11 bases between them. This CDR3 has 13 amino acids. Written as DNA, the CDR3 is TGTGCCAGCAGTTTTGGAGGACAGAACGAGCAGTACTTC. Translated, it gives CASSFGGQNEQYF. The complete variable domain, with remaining parts taken from reference TRBV28 and TRBJ2-7, reads DVKVTQSSRYLVKRTGEKVFLECVQDMDHENMFWYRQDPGLGLRLIYFSYDVKMKEKGDIPEGYSVSREKKERFSLILESASTNQTSMYLCASSFGGQNEQYFGPGTRLTVT.

This clonotype was detected many times. As an off-target read in a library built for alpha chains, this beta chain has a frequency of little significance. This chain uses TRBV3-1 with TRBJ2-7, with TRBD1 as a possible D gene (6 bases). This CDR3 comprises 15 residues. Germline loops: CDR1 LGHDT, CDR2 YNNKEL (reference sequence). The V and J ends lost 1 base and 3 bases respectively, with 13 bases between them. CDR3 DNA sequence: TGTGCCAGCAGCCAAGGTACTAACAGGGTCTACGAGCAGTACTTC. This translates into CASSQGTNRVYEQYF.

This clonotype is termed large. Little can be read into the size of this beta chain, an off-target read in a library designed for alpha chains. This chain links TRBV2 with TRBJ2-5; the D is unclear. Trimming cost V 8 bases and J 4 bases, with 11 bases left between them. This CDR3 is built from 12 residues. The germline CDR1 and CDR2 sequences are SNHLY and FYNNEI. Here the CDR3 DNA reads TGTGCCAGCTCGGCTACTCCAGAGACCCAGTACTTC. As protein: CASSATPETQYF.

This clonotype was counted many times. This beta chain turned up in a library designed for alpha chains; as an off-target read, its abundance says little. The chain combines TRBV12-3 or TRBV12-4 with TRBJ1-1, with D possibly TRBD1 on 5 matching bases. The CDR3 contains 16 residues. With 9 bases removed from V and 4 bases from J, the gap between germline ends came to 24 bases. Written as DNA, the CDR3 is TGTGCCAGACCAAAGGATACAGGAATGAGAAGCACTGAAGCTTTCTTT. Amino acids: CARPKDTGMRSTEAFF.

This clonotype is medium-sized. For a library built for alpha chains, this beta chain is a stray read; little rests on its size. The V call is TRBV20-1, the J call TRBJ2-1; no reliable D call. The CDR3 has 11 residues. Germline V gene data show CDR1 as DFQATT and CDR2 as SNEGSKA (reference sequence). The germline V and J ends were trimmed by 4 bases and 13 bases, with 14 bases remaining between them. CDR3 sequence: CSATNPIDQFF. CDR3 nucleotides: TGCAGTGCTACCAATCCGATCGACCAGTTCTTC.

In its sample, this clonotype ranks as medium-sized. Found in a library prepared for alpha chains, this beta chain is an off-target read, and its abundance has little meaning. This chain joins TRBV28 and TRBJ1-2; weak D call: TRBD1 (5 bases). V lost 0 bases to trimming and J lost 6 bases, with 5 bases between them. From germline, CDR1 is MDHEN and CDR2 SYDVKM. The CDR3 length is 12 residues. CDR3 in amino acids: CASSLWGHGYTF. The CDR3 DNA follows: TGTGCCAGCAGTTTATGGGGACATGGCTACACCTTC.

By share, this clonotype ranks as medium-sized (0.01 to 0.1%). A library made for alpha chains picked up this beta chain off target, so its size means little. The chain combines TRBV5-1 with TRBJ1-1; a possible D gene is TRBD1 (5 bases). This CDR3 is built from 14 residues. V was pared by 1 base and J by 7 bases, with 14 bases between. CDR1 and CDR2 (germline): SGHRS, YFSETQ. CDR3 protein: CASSLNGGDSEAFF. As DNA, the CDR3 is TGCGCCAGCAGCTTGAATGGGGGGGATAGTGAAGCTTTCTTT.

Details on this clonotype: This beta chain lies outside the target of a library built for alpha chains; its clone size means little. For the CDR3, the DNA is TGTGCCACCAGCGGTAGGGAGACCAAAAACATTCAGTACTTC. Residues: CATSGRETKNIQYF. This chain joins TRBV15 and TRBJ2-4; a weak D match, TRBD2 (5 bases). The germline gives CDR1 LNHNV, CDR2 YYDKDF (reference sequence). V gave up 5 bases and J gave up 2 bases, with 10 bases separating them. CDR3 length: 14 amino acids.